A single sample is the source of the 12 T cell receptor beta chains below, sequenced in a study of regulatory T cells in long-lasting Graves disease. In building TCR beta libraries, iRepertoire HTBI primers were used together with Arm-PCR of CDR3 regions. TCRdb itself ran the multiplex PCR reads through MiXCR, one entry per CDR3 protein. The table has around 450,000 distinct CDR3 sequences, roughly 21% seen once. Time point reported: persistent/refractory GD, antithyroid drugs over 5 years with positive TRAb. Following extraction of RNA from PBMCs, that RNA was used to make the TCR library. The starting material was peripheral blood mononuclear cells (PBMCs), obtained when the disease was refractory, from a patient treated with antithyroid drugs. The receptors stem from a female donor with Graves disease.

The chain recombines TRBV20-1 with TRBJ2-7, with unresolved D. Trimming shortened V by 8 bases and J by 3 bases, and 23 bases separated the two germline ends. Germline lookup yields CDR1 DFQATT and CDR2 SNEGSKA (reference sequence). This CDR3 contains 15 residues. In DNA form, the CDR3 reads TGCAGTCCGTCCCGGCTAGTTCGAGGCTACTACGAGCAGTACTTC. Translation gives CSPSRLVRGYYEQYF.

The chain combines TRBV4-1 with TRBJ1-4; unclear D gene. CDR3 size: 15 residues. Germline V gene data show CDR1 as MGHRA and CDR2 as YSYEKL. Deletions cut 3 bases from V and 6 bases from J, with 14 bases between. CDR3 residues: CASSQGWEDDEKLFF. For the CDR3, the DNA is TGCGCCAGCAGCCAGGGGTGGGAAGACGATGAAAAACTGTTTTTT.

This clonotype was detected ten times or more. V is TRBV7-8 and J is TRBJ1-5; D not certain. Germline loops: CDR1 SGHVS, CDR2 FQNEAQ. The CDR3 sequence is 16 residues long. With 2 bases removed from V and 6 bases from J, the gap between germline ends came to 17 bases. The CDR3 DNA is TGTGCCAGCAGCTTATTCGGGTCCGGGTTAGGTCAGCCCCAGCATTTT. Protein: CASSLFGSGLGQPQHF.

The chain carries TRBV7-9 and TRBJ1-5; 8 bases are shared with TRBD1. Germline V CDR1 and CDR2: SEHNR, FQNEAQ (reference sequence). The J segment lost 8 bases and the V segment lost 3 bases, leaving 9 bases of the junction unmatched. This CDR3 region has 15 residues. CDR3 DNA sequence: TGTGCCAGCAGCTTTGGACAGGGCACGCCGGAGCCCCAGCATTTT. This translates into CASSFGQGTPEPQHF.

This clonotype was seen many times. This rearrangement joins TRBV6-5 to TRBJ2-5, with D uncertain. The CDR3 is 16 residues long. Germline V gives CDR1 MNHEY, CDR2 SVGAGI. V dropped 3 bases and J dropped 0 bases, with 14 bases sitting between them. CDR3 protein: CASSYSLGSNQETQYF. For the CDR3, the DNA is TGTGCCAGCAGTTATTCCTTGGGCAGCAACCAAGAGACCCAGTACTTC.

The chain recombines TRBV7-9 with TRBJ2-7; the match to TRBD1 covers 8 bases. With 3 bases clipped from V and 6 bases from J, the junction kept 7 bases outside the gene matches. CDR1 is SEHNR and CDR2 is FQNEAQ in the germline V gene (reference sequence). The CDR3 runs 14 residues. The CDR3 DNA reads TGTGCCAGCAGCTTCGACAGGGGCTCGGCCGAGCAGTACTTC. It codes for CASSFDRGSAEQYF.

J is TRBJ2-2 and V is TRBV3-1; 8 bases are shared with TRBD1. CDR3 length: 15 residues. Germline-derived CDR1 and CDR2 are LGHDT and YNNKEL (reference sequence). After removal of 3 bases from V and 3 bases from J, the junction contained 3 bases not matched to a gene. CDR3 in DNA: TGTGCCAGCAGCCACACGGGACAGGACACCGGGGAGCTGTTTTTT. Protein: CASSHTGQDTGELFF.

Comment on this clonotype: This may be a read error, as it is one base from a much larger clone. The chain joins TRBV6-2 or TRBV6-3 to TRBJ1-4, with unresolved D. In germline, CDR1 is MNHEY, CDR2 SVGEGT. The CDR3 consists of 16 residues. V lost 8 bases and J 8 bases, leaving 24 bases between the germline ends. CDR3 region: CASCSSAGRHWEKLFF. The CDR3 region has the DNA TGTGCCAGCTGCTCCTCCGCAGGAAGACATTGGGAAAAACTGTTTTTT.

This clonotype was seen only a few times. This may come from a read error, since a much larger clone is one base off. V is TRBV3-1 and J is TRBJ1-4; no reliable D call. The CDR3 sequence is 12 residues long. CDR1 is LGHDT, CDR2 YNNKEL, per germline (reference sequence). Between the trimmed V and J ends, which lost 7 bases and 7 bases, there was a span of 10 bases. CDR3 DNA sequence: TGTGCCAGCACCTCCGGCAGTGAAAAACTGTTTTTT. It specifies CASTSGSEKLFF. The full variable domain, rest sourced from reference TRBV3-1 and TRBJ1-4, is DTAVSQTPKYLVTQMGNDKSIKCEQNLGHDTMYWYKQDSKKFLKIMFSYNNKELIINETVPNRFSPKSPDKAHLNLHINSLELGDSAVYFCASTSGSEKLFFGSGTQLSVL.

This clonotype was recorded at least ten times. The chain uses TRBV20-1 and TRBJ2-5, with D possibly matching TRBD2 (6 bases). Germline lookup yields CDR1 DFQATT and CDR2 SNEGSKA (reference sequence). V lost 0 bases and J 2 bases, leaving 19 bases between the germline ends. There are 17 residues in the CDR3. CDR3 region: CSARDTFAGRRQETQYF. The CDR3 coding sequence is TGCAGTGCTAGAGATACCTTCGCGGGGCGAAGACAAGAGACCCAGTACTTC.

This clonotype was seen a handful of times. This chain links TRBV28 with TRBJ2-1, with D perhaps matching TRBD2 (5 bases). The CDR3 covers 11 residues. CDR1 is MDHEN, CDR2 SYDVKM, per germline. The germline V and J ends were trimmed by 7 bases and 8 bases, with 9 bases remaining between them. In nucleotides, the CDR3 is TGTGCCAGCACCTGGGGAGATGAGCAGTTCTTC. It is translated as CASTWGDEQFF.

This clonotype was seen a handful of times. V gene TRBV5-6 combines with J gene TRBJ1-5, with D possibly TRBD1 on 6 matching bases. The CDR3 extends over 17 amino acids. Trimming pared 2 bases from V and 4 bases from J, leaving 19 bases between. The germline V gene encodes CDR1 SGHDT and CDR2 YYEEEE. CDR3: CASSLGGRGAWNQPQHF. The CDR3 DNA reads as TGTGCCAGCAGCTTAGGGGGAAGGGGGGCTTGGAATCAGCCCCAGCATTTT.